Each of the 18 T cell receptor beta chains below was sequenced from the same sample in a study of blood T cell repertoires in COVID-19. Assay: immunoSEQ multiplex PCR; the TCRdb copy retains only in-frame clones and omits some. The data show around 300,000 clones, roughly 88% seen once. Sequenced input: peripheral blood. The source is a woman aged 30 to 39 with COVID-19, enrolled during active disease.

The rearrangement links TRBV6-4 to TRBJ2-1; TRBD2 aligns across 16 bases. There are 17 residues in the CDR3. J gave up 9 bases and V 6 bases, and 11 bases lay outside the gene matches. The germline V gene has CDR1 MRHNA and CDR2 SNTAGT. Here the CDR3 reads CASRASGLAGGRGEQFF. The CDR3 coding sequence is TGTGCCAGCAGAGCCTCGGGACTAGCGGGGGGGCGAGGTGAGCAGTTCTTC.

The chain employs TRBV27 and TRBJ1-2, with TRBD1 as a possible D gene (5 bases). The CDR3 sequence is 16 residues long. Germline V gene data show CDR1 as MNHEY and CDR2 as SMNVEV (reference sequence). The ends were cut back, 0 bases at V and 2 bases at J, with 13 bases in the middle. CDR3 region: CASSLSLQESNYGYTF. The CDR3 coding sequence is TGTGCCAGCAGTTTATCGTTACAGGAGAGCAACTATGGCTACACCTTC.

This clone was counted only a few times. This rearrangement joins TRBV7-9 to TRBJ2-7; D gene unclear. The CDR3 extends over 15 amino acids. Trimming removed 1 base at V and 1 base at J, with 11 bases between. Germline lookup yields CDR1 SEHNR and CDR2 FQNEAQ (reference sequence). CDR3 DNA sequence: TGTGCCAGCAGCTTAGAGCAGGTCCCGTCCTACGAGCAGTACTTC. Translated, it gives CASSLEQVPSYEQYF.

In DNA form, the CDR3 reads TGTGCCAGCAGCTTATTTGGGGGGACGGGGAATGAGCAGTTCTTC. It is translated as CASSLFGGTGNEQFF. V usage is TRBV13 and J usage is TRBJ2-1; a possible D gene is TRBD2 (6 bases). Germline CDR1 PRHDT, CDR2 FYEKMQ (reference sequence). Trimming took off 2 bases at V and 7 bases at J, with 15 bases between the two ends. The CDR3 consists of 15 residues.

Details on this clone: An end of the junction does not agree with germline; a read error may underlie this. CDR3 in DNA: TGTGCCAGCAGCCCGCAAGGAGCGGGGGGGGACGTCTTC. It is translated as CASSPQGAGGDVF. V is TRBV12-3 or TRBV12-4 and J is TRBJ2-1; 10 positions agree with TRBD2. The CDR3 runs to 13 residues.

This clone was counted once. V and J are TRBV29-1 and TRBJ2-2; D uncertain. This CDR3 is 12 amino acids long. Germline V gene sequence: CDR1 SQVTM, CDR2 ANQGSEA. With 6 bases removed from V and 7 bases from J, the gap between germline ends came to 12 bases. The CDR3 spells CSVRPGVGELFF. The CDR3 nucleotides are TGCAGCGTCCGGCCAGGTGTCGGGGAGCTGTTTTTT.

V is TRBV21-1 and J is TRBJ2-5; the listed D gene, TRBD1, was not tested against the DNA. TRBV21-1 is shown as a pseudogene. This CDR3 is 14 amino acids long. CDR3 sequence reads: CASSKGDIQETQYF. The CDR3 coding sequence is TGTGCCAGCAGCAAAGGGGACATTCAAGAGACCCAGTACTTC.

J is TRBJ1-4 and V is TRBV19; a possible D gene is TRBD1 (5 bases). CDR3 length equals 14 residues. The V and J ends lost 3 bases and 5 bases respectively, with 10 bases between them. Germline assignment: CDR1 LNHDA and CDR2 SQIVND (reference sequence). The CDR3 region has the DNA TGTGCCAGTAGTATGGCAGGGCTAAATGAAAAACTGTTTTTT. This gives the protein CASSMAGLNEKLFF.

CDR3 in amino acids: CASSESYMNTEAFF. CDR3 DNA: TGTGCCAGCAGCGAGTCTTATATGAACACTGAAGCTTTCTTT. V is TRBV5-6 and J is TRBJ1-1; D is uncertain. Trimming cost V 4 bases and J 0 bases, with 10 bases left between them. The CDR3 runs 14 residues. CDR1 is SGHDT, CDR2 YYEEEE, per germline. Together with reference TRBV5-6 and TRBJ1-1, the CDR3 gives the full variable domain: DAGVTQSPTHLIKTRGQQVTLRCSPKSGHDTVSWYQQALGQGPQFIFQYYEEEERQRGNFPDRFSGHQFPNYSSELNVNALLLGDSALYLCASSESYMNTEAFFGQGTRLTVV.

In this sample, this clone turned up a few times. J is TRBJ2-7 and V is TRBV3-1 (or the pseudogene TRBV3-2); 8 nucleotides line up with TRBD2. The CDR3 contains 15 residues. Germline loops: CDR1 LGHDT, CDR2 YNNKEL (reference sequence). V was clipped by 2 bases and J by 6 bases; unmatched bases: 9. CDR3 loop: CASSQIISGAVEQYF. CDR3 DNA sequence: TGTGCCAGCAGCCAAATCATTAGCGGGGCGGTCGAGCAGTACTTC.

This rearrangement joins TRBV18 to TRBJ1-4; no clear D. Germline V lookup: CDR1 KGHSH, CDR2 LQKENI. This CDR3 is 14 amino acids long. The V end was cut by 0 bases, the J end by 12 bases, with 14 bases between. CDR3 nucleotide sequence: TGTGCCAGCTCACCACCCCCCGGGAACCAGGAACTGTTTTTT. Amino acid sequence: CASSPPPGNQELFF.

V is TRBV28 and J is TRBJ2-7; TRBD1 matches at 9 bases. Germline V gene sequence: CDR1 MDHEN, CDR2 SYDVKM. The CDR3 runs 14 residues. Germline trimming cut 7 bases from V and 2 bases from J; bases unmatched to any gene: 6. CDR3 bases: TGTGCCAGCATTGGACAGGGGCCACCCTACGAGCAGTACGTC. Translating it yields CASIGQGPPYEQYV.

The V and J genes are TRBV7-9 and TRBJ2-3; 7 positions agree with TRBD1. CDR1 is SEHNR and CDR2 is FQNEAQ in the germline V gene (reference sequence). V was clipped by 3 bases and J by 3 bases; unmatched bases: 3. The CDR3 spans 14 residues. Here the CDR3 DNA reads TGTGCCAGCAGCTTCGGGACAGCGACAGATACGCAGTATTTT. It yields the protein CASSFGTATDTQYF.

The chain carries TRBV10-3 and TRBJ2-7; D remains unclear. Per the germline V gene, CDR1 is ENHRY and CDR2 is SYGVKD. The CDR3 length is 15 residues. V lost 0 bases, J lost 2 bases, and 11 bases lay in between. In nucleotides, the CDR3 is TGTGCCATCAGTGAGTCGATGTCAGGAACCTACGAGCAGTACTTC. It yields the protein CAISESMSGTYEQYF.

The chain joins TRBV19 to TRBJ2-4; a possible D gene is TRBD1 (5 bases). This CDR3 contains 18 residues. The germline V gene encodes CDR1 LNHDA and CDR2 SQIVND (reference sequence). The V end lost 3 bases, the J end lost 1 base, and 19 bases lay between the germline ends. The CDR3 region has the DNA TGTGCCAGTAGTATGGTCAGGGTGGGTACGCTCGCCAAAAACATTCAGTACTTC. Its protein is CASSMVRVGTLAKNIQYF.

On this clone: A junction boundary mismatches the germline segment, possibly from a read error. The V gene is TRBV6-1, the J gene TRBJ2-1, with 9 bases aligning to TRBD2. CDR3 length: 16 amino acids. In germline, CDR1 is MNHNS, CDR2 SASEGT. The CDR3 bases are TGTGCCAGCAGCGAAGCGGGGGGTGTCTCCTACAATGAGCAGTTCTTC. Translating it yields CASSEAGGVSYNEQFF.

The J gene is TRBJ1-1, the V gene TRBV19; TRBD1 might be the D (6 bases). V lost 1 base and J lost 3, with 9 bases in between. Germline lookup yields CDR1 LNHDA and CDR2 SQIVND (reference sequence). This CDR3 comprises 14 residues. The CDR3 here is CASSIGAGDTEAFF. As DNA, the CDR3 is TGTGCCAGTAGTATAGGTGCAGGGGACACTGAAGCTTTCTTT.

V and J are TRBV27 and TRBJ1-1, with D possibly being TRBD1 (6 bases). The V end lost 0 bases, the J end lost 6 bases, and 11 bases lay between the germline ends. CDR3 length: 14 residues. CDR1 MNHEY and CDR2 SMNVEV come from the germline V gene (reference sequence). The CDR3 region is CASSLSAGGPEAFF. CDR3 sequence (DNA): TGTGCCAGCAGTTTATCCGCCGGGGGGCCTGAAGCTTTCTTT.